The present T cell receptor beta chain was sequenced within a study of spatial heterogeneity in lung cancer. Study-wide background: Sequences of the beta chain were consistently detected in greater numbers than alpha-chain sequences. In the raw reads, each unique TCR and UMI combination was present more than ten times on average.

Time point indicated: sample taken at primary tumor resection. Extraction of whole RNA from tumor, nontumor lung or frozen PBMC preceded unsorted sequencing. The sample holds a few counts of this clonotype. Its antigen is unknown. Whole-study findings and limits: Compared with follow-up, resection was when ubiquitous expanded tumor TCRs appeared in blood more.

TCRdb analysed the 5' RACE reads with MiXCR anew, one entry per CDR3 protein. Of 90,000 or so distinct CDR3 sequences in the sample, around 8.6% were seen once. This CDR3 comprises 13 residues. Germline assignment: CDR1 SQVTM and CDR2 ANQGSEA. V trimming: 5 bases; J trimming: 3 bases; junction bases outside the gene matches: 5. The sample here was PBMCs, taken at surgery. The source is a male donor with early-stage non-small cell lung cancer. The chain employs TRBV29-1 and TRBJ1-1; 8 bases match TRBD1. The CDR3 DNA reads TGCAGCGTTTCCGGGACAGGAGACACTGAAGCTTTCTTT. Translation: CSVSGTGDTEAFF.